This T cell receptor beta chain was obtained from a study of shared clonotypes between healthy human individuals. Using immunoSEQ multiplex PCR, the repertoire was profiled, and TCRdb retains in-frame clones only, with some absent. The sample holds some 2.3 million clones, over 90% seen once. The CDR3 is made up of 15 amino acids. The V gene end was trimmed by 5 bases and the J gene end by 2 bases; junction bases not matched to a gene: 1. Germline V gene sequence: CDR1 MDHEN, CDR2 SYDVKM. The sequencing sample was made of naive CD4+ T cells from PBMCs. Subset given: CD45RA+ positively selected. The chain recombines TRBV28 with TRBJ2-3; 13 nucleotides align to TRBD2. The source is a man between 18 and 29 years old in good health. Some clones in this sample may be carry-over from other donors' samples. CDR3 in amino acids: CASSTSGRATDTQYF. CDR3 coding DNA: TGTGCCAGCAGTACTAGCGGGAGGGCCACAGATACGCAGTATTTT.